The clone carrying this T cell receptor (beta chain) was detected only a few times. The data were obtained in a study of identical twins. The J segment lost 8 bases and the V segment lost 3 bases, leaving 3 bases of the junction unmatched. There are 12 residues in the CDR3. The V gene's germline CDR1 is LGHDT and CDR2 YNNKEL (reference sequence). Each donor (without exception) was a healthy Caucasian. With template switching, a universal primer site was added, and the cDNA carried unique molecular identifiers. TCRdb independently ran MiXCR on the 5' RACE reads; one entry per CDR3 protein. The data show 500,000 to 650,000 distinct CDR3 sequences, 20% to 25% seen once. Another study also made use of these data, one on yellow fever vaccine responses in identical twins. That source adds: Twins' vaccine T cell responses were reported to seem partly convergent and partly personalized.

J is TRBJ1-2 and V is TRBV3-1; 7 nucleotides align to TRBD1. The sample comprised CD4+ T cells sorted from blood. This sequence originates from a woman aged 18-29 years in good health. CDR3 amino acids: CASSHSDRGYTF. CDR3 sequence (DNA): TGTGCCAGCAGCCACTCGGACAGGGGCTACACCTTC.